The clone carrying this T cell receptor (beta chain) was seen at least ten times. Antigen: not known. This CDR3 spans 16 amino acids. In germline, CDR1 is MDHEN, CDR2 SYDVKM. V lost 6 bases to trimming and J lost 0 bases, with 18 bases between them. The data originate from a study of T cells in Graves' hyperthyroidism and ophthalmopathy. The study's findings and limits: Ophthalmopathy and stable hyperthyroidism were told apart by a 13 V-J model. Expanded thyroid clonotypes (above 0.001) were mostly also found in blood.

Clinical symptoms, serum thyroxine, TRAb, thyroid ultrasound and orbital computed tomography informed diagnoses. PBMCs were obtained from 10 ml fresh peripheral blood. TCR beta CDR3 regions were amplified from RNA. HTBI primers were the set used in a first-round RT-PCR of the TCR CDR3. TCRdb recomputed calls from the multiplex PCR reads with MiXCR, one row per CDR3 protein. The sample records fewer than 800,000 distinct CDR3 sequences, 15% to 20% being singletons. The receptor's source is a young man with Graves' hyperthyroidism. Source material: blood. This chain joins TRBV28 and TRBJ2-7; no clear D gene. The CDR3 DNA sequence: TGTGCCAGCAGCAGCATATTAGGCTTGGGCTCCTACGAGCAGTACTTC. Protein: CASSSILGLGSYEQYF.